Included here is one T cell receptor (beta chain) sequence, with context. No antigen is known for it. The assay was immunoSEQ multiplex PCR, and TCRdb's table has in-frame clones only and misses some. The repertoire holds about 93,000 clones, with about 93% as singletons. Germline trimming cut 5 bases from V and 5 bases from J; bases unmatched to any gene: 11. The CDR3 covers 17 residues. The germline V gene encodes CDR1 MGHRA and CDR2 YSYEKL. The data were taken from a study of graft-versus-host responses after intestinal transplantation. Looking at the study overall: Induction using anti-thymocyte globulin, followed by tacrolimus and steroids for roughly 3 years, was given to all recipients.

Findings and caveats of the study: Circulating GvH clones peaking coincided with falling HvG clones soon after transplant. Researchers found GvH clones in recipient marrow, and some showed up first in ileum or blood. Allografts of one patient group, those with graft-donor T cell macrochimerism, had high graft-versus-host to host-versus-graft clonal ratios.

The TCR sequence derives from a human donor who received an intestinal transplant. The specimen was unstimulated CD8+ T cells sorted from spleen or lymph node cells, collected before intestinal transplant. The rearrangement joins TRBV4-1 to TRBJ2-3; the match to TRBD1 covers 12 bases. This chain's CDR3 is CASSDTTGTGGLDTQYF. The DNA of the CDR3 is TGCGCCAGCAGCGATACTACCGGGACAGGGGGCTTAGATACGCAGTATTTT.